This T cell receptor (beta chain) stems from a study of blood T cell repertoires in COVID-19. Study-level background: The United States, Italy and Spain were the sources of the acute and convalescent COVID-19 samples. From T cells, B-cell-depleted T cells, or PBMCs came the material, which was cDNA or gDNA.

J was trimmed by 8 bases and V by 4 bases; bases with no gene match: 11. CDR1 is MNHEY, CDR2 SVGAGI, per germline. This CDR3 is built from 15 residues. The study drew participants aged about 18 to 95 years from about two dozen US areas. Here immunoSEQ multiplex PCR was the method, and the copy in TCRdb shows in-frame clones only, minus some. The data contain about 400,000 clones, approximately 91% of them seen just once; the ten biggest clones take up over 2%. The V gene is TRBV6-5, the J gene TRBJ1-2, with 9 bases fitting TRBD1. Sequenced sample: PBMCs or T cells enriched from blood (not recorded which). The receptor's source is a woman between 35 and 50 years old with acute COVID-19. CDR3 DNA sequence: TGTGCCAGCAGTTGGTCGGACAGGGGTATAGAAGGCTACACCTTC. As protein: CASSWSDRGIEGYTF.